This TCR beta chain is drawn from a study of neoadjuvant anti-PD-1 for oral cavity cancer. Measured with immunoSEQ multiplex PCR; TCRdb has only the in-frame clones, and not every one. The sample yields about 16,000 clones, about 61% seen once. Germline loops: CDR1 SNHLY, CDR2 FYNNEI. The CDR3 extends over 15 amino acids. Trimming removed 2 bases from V and 7 bases from J, with 14 bases in between. Stage II-IVA oral cavity squamous cell carcinoma was new and untreated by systemic or radiation therapy. This TCR came from a person between 40 and 85 years old with oral cavity squamous cell carcinoma. Sequences were derived from PBMCs, sampled before nivolumab (anti-PD-1) treatment. The J gene is TRBJ1-4, the V gene TRBV2; TRBD1 might be the D (5 bases). CDR3 sequence: CASSEWVQGGEKLFF. The CDR3 DNA sequence: TGTGCCAGCAGTGAATGGGTCCAGGGTGGTGAAAAACTGTTTTTT.